A single sample is the source of the 18 T cell receptor beta chains below, sequenced in a study of T cells in women clearing cervical HPV infection. Sequencing was performed with immunoSEQ multiplex PCR; in TCRdb, only in-frame clones are kept and a portion is missing. This repertoire includes some 40,000 clones. What was sequenced was blood buffy coat. These TCRs come from a woman between 18 and 70 years old with a cervical HPV16 infection that either progressed to CIN3+ or cleared (not recorded which).

On this clone itself: The missing CDR3 end, 3 residues past where the read stops, is filled in from the germline J gene. The chain links TRBV19 to TRBJ1-5; D perhaps matches TRBD1 (5 bases). Per the germline V gene, CDR1 is LNHDA and CDR2 is SQIVND (reference sequence). This CDR3 has 14 residues. The V gene lost 7 bases and the J gene lost 7 bases, with 17 bases spanning the gap. This CDR3 reads CASIAQGLGQPQHF. CDR3 DNA (partial): TGTGCCAGTATTGCCCAGGGCCTTGGGCAGCCC.

In the case of this clone: The read falls 3 residues short of the CDR3 end, and the missing part is taken from the germline J gene. The chain carries TRBV5-1 and TRBJ2-3; 12 bases align to TRBD2. J gave up 2 bases and V 0 bases, and 7 bases lay outside the gene matches. CDR1 and CDR2 (germline): SGHRS, YFSETQ. The CDR3 totals 18 residues. The CDR3 loop reads CASSLVSSGRADTDTQYF. CDR3 DNA, as far as it was read: TGCGCCAGCAGCTTGGTCTCTAGCGGGAGGGCCGACACAGATACG.

Notes on this clone: The sequence runs out 3 residues before the end of the CDR3; the remainder is reconstructed from the germline J gene. The chain has TRBV30 and TRBJ1-2; D may be TRBD1 (5 bases). Germline V gene lookup returns CDR1 GTSNPN and CDR2 SVGIG (reference sequence). The CDR3 is 12 residues long. The CDR3 DNA, read in part, is TGTGCCTGGAGTTGGGGGGACTACGAC. Protein sequence: CAWSWGDYD. The whole CDR3 protein is CAWSWGDYDYTF.

As to this clone: The read ends 3 residues before the CDR3 terminus; that terminus is restored from the germline J gene. The chain couples TRBV5-5 to TRBJ1-2; 7 bases match TRBD1. With 1 base clipped from V and 0 bases from J, the junction kept 3 bases outside the gene matches. From germline, CDR1 is SGHKS and CDR2 YYEKEE (reference sequence). The CDR3 has 15 amino acids. The part of the CDR3 DNA that was read is TGTGCCAGCAGCTTGTTGACAGGGCCTAACTATGGC. Its protein product is CASSLLTGPNYG. The CDR3 as a whole reads CASSLLTGPNYGYTF.

With respect to this clone: The read terminates 3 residues before the CDR3 end, so the remaining end is supplied by the germline J gene. The chain employs TRBV20-1 and TRBJ1-2, with 9 positions matching TRBD1. Germline values: CDR1 DFQATT, CDR2 SNEGSKA (reference sequence). CDR3 length equals 16 residues. The CDR3 reads CSARGTGATFSGGYTF. CDR3 DNA (partial): TGCAGTGCTAGAGGGACAGGGGCGACGTTCTCTGGCGGC.

As to this clone: The CDR3 extends 3 residues past the end of the read, so its final part is completed from the germline J gene. This sequence joins TRBV5-1 and TRBJ1-1, with a possible D match to TRBD1 (5 bases). Trimming pared 4 bases from V and 0 bases from J, leaving 13 bases between. Germline V CDR1 and CDR2: SGHRS, YFSETQ. The CDR3 is made up of 15 amino acids. CDR3 region: CASSPGGALNTEAFF. The sequenced part of the CDR3 DNA is TGCGCCAGCAGCCCAGGAGGGGCCTTGAACACTGAA.

Turning to this clone: The CDR3 end lies 3 residues beyond the end of the read and is filled in from the germline J gene. The chain links TRBV12-3 or TRBV12-4 to TRBJ2-1, with 10 bases matching TRBD2. After removal of 6 bases from V and 8 bases from J, the junction contained 7 bases not matched to a gene. CDR3 length equals 14 residues. The sequenced part of the CDR3 DNA is TGTGCCAGCAGGCTAGCGGGGGCCCTCCATGAG. It yields the protein CASRLAGALHE. The complete CDR3 reads CASRLAGALHEQFF.

The CDR3: CSARGSGAYNEQFF. The DNA read from the CDR3 is TGCAGTGCTAGAGGCAGCGGGGCCTACAATGAG. J is TRBJ2-1 and V is TRBV20-1; 7 bases align to TRBD2. The read halts 3 residues ahead of the CDR3 end, with the missing end drawn from the germline J gene. The CDR3 has 14 residues. The J segment lost 2 bases and the V segment lost 1 base, leaving 2 bases of the junction unmatched. The germline V gene encodes CDR1 DFQATT and CDR2 SNEGSKA (reference sequence).

Of note for this clone: The missing CDR3 end, 3 residues past where the read stops, is filled in from the germline J gene. This sequence joins TRBV18 and TRBJ2-5, with D possibly matching TRBD1 (6 bases). The germline V gene has CDR1 KGHSH and CDR2 LQKENI. V lost 2 bases to trimming and J lost 4 bases, with 14 bases between them. There are 15 residues in the CDR3. This chain's CDR3 is CASSPNRAAGETQYF. The CDR3 DNA, read in part, is TGTGCCAGCTCACCAAACAGGGCCGCCGGAGAGACC.

As for this clone: The sequenced fragment ends 3 residues before the CDR3 boundary, so the rest is inferred from the germline J gene. The chain is built from TRBV4-1 and TRBJ2-3; 8 bases are shared with TRBD2. The CDR3 extends over 17 amino acids. J was trimmed by 3 bases and V by 0 bases; bases with no gene match: 8. Per the germline V gene, CDR1 is MGHRA and CDR2 is YSYEKL. The CDR3 DNA, read in part, is TGCGCCAGCAGCCAAGATCAGCTCGGACTAGCTACAGATACG. Translated: CASSQDQLGLATDT. The complete CDR3 protein is CASSQDQLGLATDTQYF.

With regard to this clone: The CDR3 goes on 3 residues after the read ends, and that part is filled in from the germline J gene. V and J are TRBV18 and TRBJ2-3, with 9 bases matching TRBD1. This CDR3 has 16 amino acids. J lost 1 base, V lost 3 bases, and 5 bases had no gene match. Germline V gene sequence: CDR1 KGHSH, CDR2 LQKENI. Incomplete CDR3 DNA: TGTGCCAGCTCACCTGGACAGGGGATGGGCACAGATACG. It specifies CASSPGQGMGTDT. The entire CDR3 reads CASSPGQGMGTDTQYF.

CDR3 region: CASSHQGQGGTQYF. The CDR3 bases that were read are TGTGCCAGCTCACACCAAGGACAGGGAGGGACC. The chain has TRBV18 and TRBJ2-5; 8 bases are a match to TRBD1. The read halts 3 residues ahead of the CDR3 end, with the missing end drawn from the germline J gene. From germline, CDR1 is KGHSH and CDR2 LQKENI. CDR3 length: 14 amino acids. The trim removed 4 bases at V and 7 bases at J, leaving 8 bases unmatched.

Worth noting for this clone: The read stops 3 residues short of the end of the CDR3; the missing end is completed from the germline J gene. V usage is TRBV30 and J usage is TRBJ1-2, with unresolved D. From germline, CDR1 is GTSNPN and CDR2 SVGIG (reference sequence). This CDR3 is built from 14 residues. CDR3 bases read: TGTGCCTGGGGAAGCGGGGTTAGCACAGATACC. This gives the protein CAWGSGVSTDT. The whole CDR3 sequence is CAWGSGVSTDTYTF.

Concerning this clone: The read ends 3 residues early relative to the CDR3; the germline J gene fills the gap. The J gene is TRBJ2-5, the V gene TRBV20-1; D possibly corresponds to TRBD1 (6 bases). This CDR3 is built from 14 residues. V gave up 6 bases and J gave up 2 bases, with 16 bases separating them. Germline-derived CDR1 and CDR2 are DFQATT and SNEGSKA (reference sequence). This CDR3 is CSANRDRRQETQYF. Partial CDR3 DNA: TGCAGTGCCAATCGTGACAGGCGTCAAGAGACC.

As for this clone: Sequencing ends 3 residues short of the CDR3 end; the germline J gene provides the rest. V is TRBV7-9 and J is TRBJ2-2; tentative D call: TRBD2 (6 bases). The CDR3 consists of 14 residues. Germline CDR1 SEHNR, CDR2 FQNEAQ (reference sequence). Trimming cost V 5 bases and J 2 bases, with 9 bases left between them. The CDR3 reads CASSRGTNTGELFF. The DNA read from the CDR3 is TGTGCCAGCAGCCGGGGGACTAACACCGGGGAG.

With respect to this clone: The CDR3 end falls 3 residues outside the read, so it is completed with the germline J gene. This chain links TRBV5-1 with TRBJ2-3; 7 nucleotides align to TRBD2. The CDR3 contains 14 residues. Germline CDR1 SGHRS, CDR2 YFSETQ. Here the CDR3 reads CASSSGGSGETQYF. Incomplete CDR3 DNA: TGCGCCAGCAGCTCCGGGGGGAGCGGTGAGACG. The full variable domain, in which reference TRBV5-1 and TRBJ2-3 provide the parts outside the CDR3, is KAGVTQTPRYLIKTRGQQVTLSCSPISGHRSVSWYQQTPGQGLQFLFEYFSETQRNKGNFPGRFSGRQFSNSRSEMNVSTLELGDSALYLCASSSGGSGETQYFGPGTRLTVL.

With regard to this clone: The CDR3 goes on 3 residues after the read ends, and that part is filled in from the germline J gene. The chain employs TRBV29-1 and TRBJ2-7; 7 bases are a match to TRBD1. Germline CDR1 and CDR2: SQVTM and ANQGSEA. Unmatched junction bases numbered 14, after V lost 6 bases and J lost 0 bases. The CDR3 is made up of 16 amino acids. The CDR3 DNA, read in part, is TGCAGCGTCTACCTACACAGGGGCCTTAGCTCCTACGAG. This encodes CSVYLHRGLSSYE. The entire CDR3 reads CSVYLHRGLSSYEQYF.

In regard to this clone: Read sequence stops 3 residues before the CDR3 end, and the germline J gene provides the missing end. This chain links TRBV20-1 with TRBJ2-7; no clear D. Trimming stripped 5 bases from V and 1 base from J, with 15 bases between. CDR3 length equals 14 residues. Per the germline V gene, CDR1 is DFQATT and CDR2 is SNEGSKA (reference sequence). CDR3 amino acids: CSAQRGMSSYEQYF. CDR3 DNA (partial): TGCAGTGCTCAGCGTGGAATGTCGTCCTACGAG.